Included here is one T cell receptor beta chain sequence, with context. No antigen is known for it. These data are taken from a study of cytomegalovirus exposure and HLA in healthy donors. On the study more broadly: A later analysis reported the roughly 120 validation repertoires used the same platform as the roughly 700 first-cohort repertoires.

The CDR3 has 12 amino acids. Germline CDR1 is SGHVS and CDR2 is FQNEAQ. Deletions cut 5 bases from V and 6 bases from J, with 8 bases between. Sequencing used immunoSEQ multiplex PCR; TCRdb keeps in-frame clones, though not all of them. The sample includes roughly 60,000 clones, roughly 95% of them seen just once. Overall study findings and caveats: In vitro assays verified that three CMV-associated chains recognized CMV antigens specifically.

The sequenced sample consisted of PBMCs. The V gene is TRBV7-8, the J gene TRBJ2-1, with D perhaps matching TRBD2 (6 bases). The receptor's source is a woman aged 18 to 35 in good health and CMV-seropositive. DNA of the CDR3: TGTGCCAGCAGCGCGCGGGGCAATGAGCAGTTCTTC. This encodes CASSARGNEQFF.